These 19 T cell receptor beta chains came from one sample sequenced in a study of Graves' ophthalmopathy and Graves' hyperthyroidism. Amplified TCR beta CDR3 regions were obtained using RNA transcripts as template. Following a first-round RT-PCR that used HTBI primers, a second-round multiplex PCR was carried out. TCRdb itself ran the multiplex PCR reads through MiXCR, one entry per CDR3 protein. The data show 350,000 to 400,000 distinct CDR3 sequences, with around 17% seen just once and 1.5% to 2% held by the top ten. Sequencing input: peripheral blood. Source of these receptors: a woman between 18 and 30 years old with Graves' ophthalmopathy.

This clonotype turned up a few times. The CDR3 sequence is CASAKLKGFGEQYF. In nucleotides, the CDR3 is TGTGCCAGCGCTAAGCTCAAGGGGTTTGGCGAGCAGTACTTC. The chain uses TRBV28 and TRBJ2-7, with D perhaps matching TRBD1 (5 bases). The CDR3 has 14 amino acids. Trimming cost V 8 bases and J 6 bases, with 20 bases left between them. The V gene's germline CDR1 is MDHEN and CDR2 SYDVKM.

The gene calls are TRBV7-2 and TRBJ2-7; the D gene is possibly TRBD2 (6 bases). CDR1 is SGHTA and CDR2 is FQGNSA in the germline V gene. The length of the CDR3 is 15 residues. V lost 5 bases and J lost 1, with 15 bases in between. This CDR3 reads CASSPDPGRSYEQYF. CDR3 in DNA: TGTGCCAGCAGCCCCGACCCCGGGAGATCCTACGAGCAGTACTTC.

Ten or more counts support this clonotype. The J gene is TRBJ1-6, the V gene TRBV9; 8 positions agree with TRBD1. J lost 7 bases, V lost 3 bases, and 6 bases had no gene match. The CDR3 runs to 15 residues. The V gene's germline CDR1 is SGDLS and CDR2 YYNGEE. For the CDR3, the DNA is TGTGCCAGCAGCGAGGGGGACAGGTCCAATTCACCCCTCCACTTT. Translating gives CASSEGDRSNSPLHF.

The rearrangement joins TRBV15 to TRBJ2-7; no clear D gene. The CDR3 has 12 residues. CDR1 and CDR2 from the germline V gene are LNHNV and YYDKDF (reference sequence). Between the trimmed V and J ends, which lost 0 bases and 6 bases, there was a span of 6 bases. CDR3 loop: CATSREWGEQYF. As DNA, the CDR3 is TGTGCCACCAGCAGAGAGTGGGGCGAGCAGTACTTC.

This clonotype was seen repeatedly, ten times or more. The chain links TRBV6-5 to TRBJ1-1; perhaps TRBD1 as D (6 bases). Germline loops: CDR1 MNHEY, CDR2 SVGAGI. The length of the CDR3 is 15 residues. V lost 8 bases and J 6 bases, leaving 22 bases between the germline ends. This CDR3 is CASGKTQGVGPEAFF. Here the CDR3 DNA reads TGTGCCAGCGGAAAAACACAGGGTGTTGGCCCTGAAGCTTTCTTT.

This clonotype was recorded only once. The chain carries TRBV15 and TRBJ2-7; D is possibly TRBD2 (6 bases). The CDR3 sequence is 16 residues long. V was clipped by 6 bases and J by 0 bases, with 18 bases between them. Looked up from germline, CDR1 is LNHNV and CDR2 is YYDKDF (reference sequence). The CDR3 protein is CATRKYSGSSSYEQYF. CDR3 bases: TGTGCCACCAGAAAATATAGCGGTTCTAGCTCCTACGAGCAGTACTTC.

This clonotype turned up a few times. The rearrangement links TRBV7-2 to TRBJ2-7; 9 bases are shared with TRBD1. CDR1 and CDR2 from the germline V gene are SGHTA and FQGNSA. V shed 0 bases, J shed 4 bases, and the junction held 7 bases outside the gene matches. The length of the CDR3 is 16 residues. CDR3 DNA: TGTGCCAGCAGCTTAGCCCGGGGGACAGGGCTTTACGAGCAGTACTTC. The encoded protein is CASSLARGTGLYEQYF.

This clonotype occurred many times. The chain joins TRBV12-3 or TRBV12-4 to TRBJ2-7, with D maybe TRBD1 (6 bases). CDR3 length equals 14 residues. Deletions cut 3 bases from V and 2 bases from J, with 11 bases between. The DNA of the CDR3 is TGTGCCAGCAGTTTCGGGAAGGGGGCCTACGAGCAGTACTTC. It specifies CASSFGKGAYEQYF.

Many counts were recorded for this clonotype. Written as DNA, the CDR3 is TGCAGTGCTAGCCTCCGGGACTTCTCACCCTACGAGCAGTACTTC. It translates to CSASLRDFSPYEQYF. The chain combines TRBV20-1 with TRBJ2-7; tentative D call: TRBD2 (6 bases). V was trimmed by 3 bases and J by 2 bases, leaving 17 bases between them. Germline CDR1 is DFQATT and CDR2 is SNEGSKA (reference sequence). The CDR3 loop spans 15 amino acids.

This clonotype came up many times. This chain uses TRBV4-2 with TRBJ1-6, with D unresolved. V was trimmed by 4 bases and J by 5 bases, leaving 18 bases between them. This CDR3 comprises 17 residues. Germline CDR1 and CDR2: LGHNA and YNFKEQ. CDR3 region: CASSREKLTKNNSPLHF. CDR3 coding DNA: TGTGCCAGCAGCCGGGAGAAGCTTACAAAGAATAATTCACCCCTCCACTTT.

This clonotype was seen ten or more times. V usage is TRBV30 and J usage is TRBJ2-2, with TRBD1 matching 8 bases. With 1 base clipped from V and 6 bases from J, the junction kept 10 bases outside the gene matches. Germline values: CDR1 GTSNPN, CDR2 SVGIG (reference sequence). The CDR3 runs 16 residues. The CDR3: CAWSASGRGRSGELFF. The CDR3, as DNA: TGTGCCTGGAGTGCCTCGGGCAGGGGGCGATCCGGGGAGCTGTTTTTT.

The chain carries TRBV7-9 and TRBJ1-6; D perhaps matches TRBD1 (5 bases). The germline V and J ends were trimmed by 1 base and 8 bases, with 9 bases remaining between them. The germline gives CDR1 SEHNR, CDR2 FQNEAQ (reference sequence). This CDR3 is built from 14 residues. The CDR3 spells CASSLGSRDSPLHF. In DNA form, the CDR3 reads TGTGCCAGCAGCTTAGGCTCCAGGGATTCACCCCTCCACTTT.

This clonotype was recorded at least ten times. For the CDR3, the DNA is TGTGCCAGCAGTTCCGTCGTGGGGACAAAAGCTTTCTTT. Protein: CASSSVVGTKAFF. This chain uses TRBV6-5 with TRBJ1-1; maybe TRBD1 (6 bases). The V gene's germline CDR1 is MNHEY and CDR2 SVGAGI. The CDR3 is made up of 13 amino acids. Trimming cost V 4 bases and J 9 bases, with 15 bases left between them.

V is TRBV25-1 and J is TRBJ2-7; 7 bases fit TRBD2. The ends lost 4 bases at V and 5 bases at J; junction bases unmatched: 5. Germline lookup yields CDR1 MGHDK and CDR2 SYGVNS. The CDR3 extends over 13 amino acids. CDR3 residues: CASSGGGVNEQYF. CDR3 bases: TGTGCCAGCAGTGGGGGGGGAGTTAACGAGCAGTACTTC.

This clonotype was counted at least ten times. This rearrangement joins TRBV29-1 to TRBJ1-1; 8 bases fit TRBD1. Germline CDR1 is SQVTM and CDR2 is ANQGSEA. The CDR3 has 13 residues. The V gene end was trimmed by 7 bases and the J gene end by 1 base; junction bases not matched to a gene: 5. The DNA for the CDR3 is TGCAGCGCCCGGACAGGGCCGAACACTGAAGCTTTCTTT. It is translated as CSARTGPNTEAFF.

This clonotype occurred many times. The V gene is TRBV12-3 or TRBV12-4, the J gene TRBJ1-1; D not certain. The CDR3 loop spans 17 amino acids. Trimming removed 3 bases from V and 1 base from J, with 18 bases in between. CDR3 bases: TGTGCCAGCAGTTTCAAACTATTTACCTCTCCGAACACTGAAGCTTTCTTT. This translates into CASSFKLFTSPNTEAFF.

The V call is TRBV2, the J call TRBJ2-5, with D possibly being TRBD2 (5 bases). The CDR3 runs to 14 residues. Trimming removed 6 bases at V and 2 bases at J, with 13 bases between. Germline CDR1 and CDR2: SNHLY and FYNNEI. The CDR3 region has the DNA TGTGCCAGCAGATTAGCGACCGCTCAAGAGACCCAGTACTTC. This encodes CASRLATAQETQYF.

This clonotype was seen repeatedly, ten times or more. The chain recombines TRBV11-1 with TRBJ1-1; the D gene is possibly TRBD1 (5 bases). The CDR3 spans 17 residues. V was shortened by 5 bases and J by 1 base, with 20 bases between the two germline ends. Germline V gives CDR1 SGHAT, CDR2 FQDESV (reference sequence). CDR3 sequence (DNA): TGTGCCAGCAGCGTCATCGCCAGCGGGGCCGCGAACACTGAAGCTTTCTTT. Protein product: CASSVIASGAANTEAFF.

The CDR3 DNA reads TGTGCCAGCAGCCCCAACCACTTTGCGGGGGGATTTTCCGGGGAGCTGTTTTTT. Translated, it gives CASSPNHFAGGFSGELFF. This chain links TRBV7-3 with TRBJ2-2; 8 bases agree with TRBD2. Trimming took 5 bases from V and 6 from J; bases not matched to a gene: 17. Germline values: CDR1 SGHTA, CDR2 FQGTGA. The CDR3 runs to 18 residues.